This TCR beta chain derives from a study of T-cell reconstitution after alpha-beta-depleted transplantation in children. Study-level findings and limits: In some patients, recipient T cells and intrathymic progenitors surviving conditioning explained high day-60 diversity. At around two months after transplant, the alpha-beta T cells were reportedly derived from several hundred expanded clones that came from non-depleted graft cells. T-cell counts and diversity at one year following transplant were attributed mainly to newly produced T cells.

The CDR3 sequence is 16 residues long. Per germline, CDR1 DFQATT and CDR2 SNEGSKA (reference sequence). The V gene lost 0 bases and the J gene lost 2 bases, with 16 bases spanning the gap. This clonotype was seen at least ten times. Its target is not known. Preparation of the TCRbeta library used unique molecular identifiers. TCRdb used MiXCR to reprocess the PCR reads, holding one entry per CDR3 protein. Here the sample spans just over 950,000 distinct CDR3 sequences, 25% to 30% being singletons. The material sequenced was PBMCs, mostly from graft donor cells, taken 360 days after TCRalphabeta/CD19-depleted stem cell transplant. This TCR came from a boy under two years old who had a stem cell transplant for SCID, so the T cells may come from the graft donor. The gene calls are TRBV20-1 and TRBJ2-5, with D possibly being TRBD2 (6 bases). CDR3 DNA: TGCAGTGCTAGAGATAGCCTCCGGACTATTCAAGAGACCCAGTACTTC. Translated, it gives CSARDSLRTIQETQYF.